Shown below are 27 T cell receptor beta chains from a single sample sequenced in a study of T cell changes during pregnancy in multiple sclerosis. This table comes from immunoSEQ multiplex PCR, and its TCRdb copy is limited to in-frame clones, with some not included. The sample shows about 44,000 clones, roughly nine tenths of them seen only once. The starting material was CD4+ T cells from peripheral blood mononuclear cells, obtained after pregnancy. Source of these receptors: a female donor with multiple sclerosis, enrolled in a pregnancy study.

This clone has a handful of counts. The CDR3 DNA reads as TGTGCCTGGAGTCAGGGTGACGACACTGAAGCTTTCTTT. It encodes CAWSQGDDTEAFF. J is TRBJ1-1 and V is TRBV30; maybe TRBD1 (5 bases). CDR3 length equals 13 residues. CDR1 is GTSNPN, CDR2 SVGIG, per germline (reference sequence). V was pared by 2 bases and J by 3 bases, with 10 bases between.

The chain combines TRBV11-2 with TRBJ1-3; 7 nucleotides line up with TRBD1. The CDR3 is 15 amino acids. CDR1 is SGHAT and CDR2 is FQNNGV in the germline V gene. V shed 7 bases and J 0 bases; nucleotides not matched to a gene: 6. The CDR3 is CASTRQGYSGNTIYF. The CDR3 DNA reads TGTGCCAGCACCCGACAGGGCTACTCTGGAAACACCATATATTTT.

J is TRBJ2-7 and V is TRBV18; 7 nucleotides agree with TRBD1. Germline CDR1 is KGHSH and CDR2 is LQKENI. This CDR3 is built from 16 residues. Trimming took 1 base from V and 4 from J; bases not matched to a gene: 10. In DNA, the CDR3 is TGTGCCAGCTCACCACAACGAGGGGGCGCAGGGTACGAGCAGTACTTC. Translated, it gives CASSPQRGGAGYEQYF.

This rearrangement joins TRBV11-2 to TRBJ2-1, with TRBD2 as a possible D gene (5 bases). CDR3 size: 14 residues. The germline CDR1 and CDR2 sequences are SGHAT and FQNNGV. With 2 bases removed from V and 5 bases from J, the gap between germline ends came to 10 bases. The CDR3 spells CASSLTAADNEQFF. CDR3 bases: TGTGCCAGCAGCTTAACAGCGGCCGACAATGAGCAGTTCTTC.

The V and J genes are TRBV18 and TRBJ2-3; no clear D gene. This CDR3 is built from 13 residues. CDR1 KGHSH and CDR2 LQKENI come from the germline V gene. Trimming stripped 3 bases from V and 6 bases from J, with 10 bases between. The CDR3 DNA reads TGTGCCAGCTCACCTTTAGAAGCGGATACGCAGTATTTT. Its translation is CASSPLEADTQYF.

This clone showed up just a few times. The V gene is TRBV21-1, the J gene TRBJ1-4; the table's D call, TRBD1, has no DNA check behind it. TRBV21-1 is recorded as a pseudogene. CDR3 length equals 18 residues. CDR3 loop: CASSTTGTGQGGGEKLFF. CDR3 bases: TGTGCCAGCAGCACTACCGGGACAGGGCAGGGGGGTGGTGAAAAACTGTTTTTT.

The V gene is TRBV5-4, the J gene TRBJ2-7, with D perhaps matching TRBD2 (6 bases). Deletions cut 4 bases from V and 2 bases from J, with 10 bases between. Germline CDR1 is SGHNT and CDR2 is YYREEE (reference sequence). The CDR3 contains 13 residues. The CDR3 loop is CASSPGGTYEQYF. The CDR3 nucleotides are TGTGCCAGCAGCCCAGGCGGGACCTACGAGCAGTACTTC.

The chain uses TRBV27 and TRBJ2-1, with 9 bases aligning to TRBD2. Germline lookup yields CDR1 MNHEY and CDR2 SMNVEV (reference sequence). The V gene end was trimmed by 7 bases and the J gene end by 7 bases; junction bases not matched to a gene: 8. The CDR3 length is 14 residues. The CDR3 sequence is CASTLGTSPNEQFF. CDR3 nucleotide sequence: TGTGCCAGCACTCTAGGGACTAGCCCGAATGAGCAGTTCTTC.

The V gene is TRBV7-2, the J gene TRBJ2-1, with 7 bases lining up with TRBD2. CDR1 is SGHTA and CDR2 is FQGNSA in the germline V gene. This CDR3 contains 16 residues. V gave up 1 base and J gave up 2 bases; unmatched junction bases: 5. CDR3 amino acids: CASSLGLGGPYNEQFF. The CDR3 DNA reads as TGTGCCAGCAGCTTAGGCTTGGGAGGGCCCTACAATGAGCAGTTCTTC.

Of note for this clone: Different DNA sequences within this sample yield the same CDR3. The V and J genes are TRBV27 and TRBJ1-4, with a tentative D call TRBD1 (5 bases). Trimming removed 3 bases at V and 1 base at J, with 9 bases between. CDR3 length: 15 residues. The germline gives CDR1 MNHEY, CDR2 SMNVEV (reference sequence). In DNA form, the CDR3 reads TGTGCCAGCAGTTTTCAGCAGGGAACTAATGAAAAACTGTTTTTT. As protein: CASSFQQGTNEKLFF.

The chain is built from TRBV6-4 and TRBJ2-3; the match to TRBD1 covers 11 bases. The trim removed 6 bases at V and 3 bases at J, leaving 5 bases unmatched. Germline CDR1 reads MRHNA; CDR2 reads SNTAGT. CDR3 size: 15 residues. The CDR3 is CASRAGQGATDTQYF. CDR3 DNA: TGTGCCAGCAGGGCAGGACAGGGGGCGACAGATACGCAGTATTTT.

The chain is built from TRBV4-1 and TRBJ1-4; D remains unclear. V was pared by 6 bases and J by 2 bases, with 7 bases between. This CDR3 spans 13 amino acids. The germline gives CDR1 MGHRA, CDR2 YSYEKL. In DNA form, the CDR3 reads TGCGCCAGCAGGGAACAGACTAATGAAAAACTGTTTTTT. Translating gives CASREQTNEKLFF.

The gene calls are TRBV18 and TRBJ1-1; tentatively, D is TRBD1 (5 bases). The CDR3 sequence is 17 residues long. CDR1 is KGHSH and CDR2 is LQKENI in the germline V gene. Trimming took 4 bases from V and 0 from J, leaving 18 bases between them. CDR3 in amino acids: CASSLDRSRDLNTEAFF. The CDR3 nucleotides are TGTGCCAGCTCACTAGATAGAAGCAGGGATTTGAACACTGAAGCTTTCTTT.

The chain couples TRBV19 to TRBJ2-5, with D maybe TRBD2 (6 bases). V was pared by 2 bases and J by 5 bases, with 12 bases between. This CDR3 region has 14 residues. The V gene's germline CDR1 is LNHDA and CDR2 SQIVND (reference sequence). The chain's CDR3 is CASSIRAGRETQYF. The CDR3, as DNA: TGTGCCAGTAGTATACGGGCTGGGAGGGAGACCCAGTACTTC.

This clone is categorized as medium-sized (0.01 to 0.1%). The chain joins TRBV4-2 to TRBJ1-3, with a weak D call TRBD1 (6 bases). In germline, CDR1 is LGHNA, CDR2 YNFKEQ. The CDR3 is made up of 16 amino acids. V was cut by 1 base and J by 2 bases, with 12 bases left in between. The CDR3 nucleotides read TGTGCCAGCAGCCAAGGACCGACAGGAGCTGGAAACACCATATATTTT. This gives the protein CASSQGPTGAGNTIYF.

As concerns this clone: Other DNA sequences in the same sample also yield this CDR3. V usage is TRBV30 and J usage is TRBJ1-1; D is ambiguous. Germline CDR1 GTSNPN, CDR2 SVGIG (reference sequence). CDR3 length equals 13 residues. V was shortened by 0 bases and J by 1 base, with 6 bases between the two germline ends. Here the CDR3 DNA reads TGTGCCTGGAGTGTACTAAGGAACACTGAAGCTTTCTTT. Translating gives CAWSVLRNTEAFF. Filled out from reference TRBV30 and TRBJ1-1, the complete variable domain reads SQTIHQWPATLVQPVGSPLSLECTVEGTSNPNLYWYRQAAGRGLQLLFYSVGIGQISSEVPQNLSASRPQDRQFILSSKKLLLSDSGFYLCAWSVLRNTEAFFGQGTRLTVV.

On this clone itself: Other DNA variants within this sample encode the same CDR3. The chain is built from TRBV19 and TRBJ1-5; perhaps TRBD1 as D (5 bases). Trimming stripped 4 bases from V and 5 bases from J, with 12 bases between. The germline CDR1 and CDR2 sequences are LNHDA and SQIVND (reference sequence). This CDR3 spans 14 amino acids. CDR3 protein: CASSTDRGYQPQHF. CDR3 in DNA: TGTGCCAGTAGTACTGATAGGGGCTATCAGCCCCAGCATTTT.

J is TRBJ1-1 and V is TRBV2, with a weak D call TRBD1 (6 bases). The V gene lost 6 bases and the J gene lost 5 bases, with 13 bases spanning the gap. CDR1 and CDR2 (germline): SNHLY, FYNNEI. CDR3 size: 13 residues. Written as DNA, the CDR3 is TGTGCCAGCAGACCACAGGGACGGACTGAAGCTTTCTTT. It translates to CASRPQGRTEAFF. Full variable domain (outside the CDR3, taken from reference TRBV2 and TRBJ1-1): EPEVTQTPSHQVTQMGQEVILRCVPISNHLYFYWYRQILGQKVEFLVSFYNNEISEKSEIFDDQFSVERPDGSNFTLKIRSTKLEDSAMYFCASRPQGRTEAFFGQGTRLTVV.

CDR3 bases: TGCGCCAGCAGCTACCAGGGGGTCGGCTACACCTTC. This translates into CASSYQGVGYTF. The gene calls are TRBV5-1 and TRBJ1-2, with 7 bases matching TRBD1. The CDR3 extends over 12 amino acids. V trimming: 3 bases; J trimming: 8 bases; junction bases outside the gene matches: 4. Germline V CDR1 and CDR2: SGHRS, YFSETQ.

The V call is TRBV27, the J call TRBJ1-5; 9 bases map to TRBD1. V gave up 5 bases and J gave up 5 bases; unmatched junction bases: 4. CDR1 and CDR2 (germline): MNHEY, SMNVEV (reference sequence). This CDR3 has 14 amino acids. The CDR3 loop reads CASSPRTGDQPQHF. CDR3 sequence (DNA): TGTGCCAGCAGTCCCCGGACAGGGGATCAGCCCCAGCATTTT.

The chain uses TRBV4-2 and TRBJ2-3; 9 bases are a match to TRBD2. This CDR3 contains 15 residues. V was pared by 3 bases and J by 2 bases, with 3 bases of the junction left unmatched. The germline CDR1 and CDR2 sequences are LGHNA and YNFKEQ. Here the CDR3 DNA reads TGTGCCAGCAGCCAGTTAGCGGGGGTCACAGATACGCAGTATTTT. This gives the protein CASSQLAGVTDTQYF.

This chain uses TRBV5-1 with TRBJ2-1, with D possibly matching TRBD2 (6 bases). The CDR3 contains 15 residues. V was cut by 2 bases and J by 10 bases, with 19 bases left in between. Germline V gives CDR1 SGHRS, CDR2 YFSETQ. This chain's CDR3 is CASSFEWRDPGEQFF. CDR3 nucleotides: TGCGCCAGCAGCTTTGAATGGCGGGACCCGGGGGAGCAGTTCTTC.

The CDR3 nucleotides read TGTGCCAGCAGCCCACAGGGACAGCCCCAGCATTTT. This gives the protein CASSPQGQPQHF. This chain links TRBV7-9 with TRBJ1-5; D perhaps matches TRBD1 (6 bases). The V gene lost 5 bases and the J gene lost 7 bases, with 9 bases spanning the gap. The CDR3 runs to 12 residues. In germline, CDR1 is SEHNR, CDR2 FQNEAQ (reference sequence).

The V call is TRBV19, the J call TRBJ1-1; TRBD1 agrees at 8 bases. V lost 11 bases to trimming and J lost 5 bases; unmatched junction nucleotides: 7. The length of the CDR3 is 12 residues. Germline-derived CDR1 and CDR2 are LNHDA and SQIVND (reference sequence). The CDR3 loop is CAGRTGKTEAFF. For the CDR3, the DNA is TGTGCCGGGAGGACAGGGAAAACTGAAGCTTTCTTT. Looking up the rest from reference TRBV19 and TRBJ1-1 gives the full variable domain: DGGITQSPKYLFRKEGQNVTLSCEQNLNHDAMYWYRQDPGQGLRLIYYSQIVNDFQKGDIAEGYSVSREKKESFPLTVTSAQKNPTAFYLCAGRTGKTEAFFGQGTRLTVV.

J is TRBJ1-6 and V is TRBV5-4; the D is unclear. Germline V CDR1 and CDR2: SGHNT, YYREEE (reference sequence). V was trimmed by 0 bases and J by 7 bases, leaving 8 bases between them. This CDR3 is built from 14 residues. In DNA form, the CDR3 reads TGTGCCAGCAGCTTGGAAAGCCGAAATTCACCCCTCCACTTT. Encoded protein: CASSLESRNSPLHF.

This chain connects TRBV7-2 to TRBJ2-1, with 9 positions matching TRBD2. This CDR3 has 15 residues. Trimming removed 1 base from V and 3 bases from J; junction bases left unmatched: 1. In germline, CDR1 is SGHTA, CDR2 FQGNSA. CDR3 amino acids: CASSLVSGGYNEQFF. For the CDR3, the DNA is TGTGCCAGCAGCTTAGTTAGCGGGGGCTACAATGAGCAGTTCTTC.

The chain is built from TRBV29-1 and TRBJ1-2; D possibly corresponds to TRBD1 (6 bases). The ends were cut back, 4 bases at V and 4 bases at J, with 13 bases in the middle. This CDR3 is built from 13 residues. Germline V lookup: CDR1 SQVTM, CDR2 ANQGSEA. The CDR3 is CSVGPGAGYGYTF. As DNA, the CDR3 is TGCAGCGTTGGGCCAGGGGCGGGCTATGGCTACACCTTC.